A selection of T cell receptor beta chains follows, all from one sample in a study of T cells after yellow fever vaccination. MiXCR, applied by TCRdb to the 5' RACE reads, yields one record per CDR3 protein. The table has more than 450,000 distinct CDR3 sequences, about a fifth seen once; the top ten hold roughly a sixth. This specimen consisted of PBMCs, obtained around 3 weeks after the first yellow fever vaccination. These receptors originate from a man aged 18 to 29 who received the YFV17D yellow fever vaccine. CDR3s include the opening cysteine and the closing phenylalanine or tryptophan. A D gene is named only where the DNA matches it firmly. Expanded clones get a size class; other rows say once, few or many, or leave the size out.

d_call: -
j_call: TRBJ2-7
v_call: TRBV20-1
clone_size: few
cdr3_nt: TGCAGTGCCAGGCAGTATACCTACGAGCAGTACTTC
cdr3_aa: CSARQYTYEQYF

d_call: -
j_call: TRBJ2-2
v_call: TRBV5-1
clone_size: few
cdr3_nt: TGCGCCAGCAGCTTGCCACCCCGACCCGCCGGGGAGCTGTTTTTT
cdr3_aa: CASSLPPRPAGELFF

d_call: -
j_call: TRBJ2-1
v_call: TRBV5-1
clone_size: few
cdr3_nt: TGCGCCAGCAGCCGAACGGAGGACTGGTCCAATGAGCAGTTCTTC
cdr3_aa: CASSRTEDWSNEQFF

d_call: -
j_call: TRBJ2-7
v_call: TRBV15
clone_size: -
cdr3_nt: TGTGCCACCAAGGGAGAATGGGGGTCCTCCTACGAGCAGTACTTC
cdr3_aa: CATKGEWGSSYEQYF

d_call: -
j_call: TRBJ1-1
v_call: TRBV7-2
clone_size: few
cdr3_nt: TGTGCCAGCAGCGTTAGGGGCGGAGTAATGAACACTGAAGCTTTCTTT
cdr3_aa: CASSVRGGVMNTEAFF

d_call: TRBD1
j_call: TRBJ2-3
v_call: TRBV7-2
clone_size: many
cdr3_nt: TGTGCCAGCAGCTTAGGGGGACAGGGGAGCACAGATACGCAGTATTTT
cdr3_aa: CASSLGGQGSTDTQYF

d_call: TRBD2
j_call: TRBJ2-7
v_call: TRBV27
clone_size: few
cdr3_nt: TGTGCCAGCAGCCCCCCCAGGCTAGCGGGGGTAAACTACGAGCAGTACTTC
cdr3_aa: CASSPPRLAGVNYEQYF

d_call: -
j_call: TRBJ2-2
v_call: TRBV6-2/TRBV6-3
clone_size: few
cdr3_nt: TGTGCCAGCAGTGCTTGGGGGGCGAACACCGGGGAGCTGTTTTTT
cdr3_aa: CASSAWGANTGELFF

d_call: -
j_call: TRBJ1-6
v_call: TRBV20-1
clone_size: -
cdr3_nt: TGCAGTGCTAGAGATGAGGGCTCACCCCTCCACTTT
cdr3_aa: CSARDEGSPLHF

d_call: TRBD1
j_call: TRBJ2-5
v_call: TRBV20-1
clone_size: -
cdr3_nt: TGCAGTGCCGCCGACAGGGGGCGCGAGACCCAGTACTTC
cdr3_aa: CSAADRGRETQYF

d_call: TRBD1
j_call: TRBJ2-3
v_call: TRBV18
clone_size: many
cdr3_nt: TGTGCCAGCAGCCGAGGACAGGGCACAGATACGCAGTATTTT
cdr3_aa: CASSRGQGTDTQYF

d_call: -
j_call: TRBJ2-7
v_call: TRBV19
clone_size: few
cdr3_nt: TGTGCCAGTAGCGGGAGAATAACCTACGAGCAGTACTTC
cdr3_aa: CASSGRITYEQYF

d_call: -
j_call: TRBJ1-1
v_call: TRBV20-1
clone_size: -
cdr3_nt: TGCAGTGCTAGAGATGCGATGACAGCTGAAGCTTTCTTT
cdr3_aa: CSARDAMTAEAFF

d_call: -
j_call: TRBJ2-7
v_call: TRBV2
clone_size: -
cdr3_nt: TGTGCCAGCAGTGAAGACAGGATCAAGTACTACGAGCAGTACTTC
cdr3_aa: CASSEDRIKYYEQYF

d_call: -
j_call: TRBJ2-5
v_call: TRBV20-1
clone_size: few
cdr3_nt: TGCAGTGCCCTATGGGCTGGGGAGACCCAGTACTTC
cdr3_aa: CSALWAGETQYF

d_call: TRBD1
j_call: TRBJ2-5
v_call: TRBV5-1
clone_size: -
cdr3_nt: TGCGCCAGCAGCTTGGGAAAGACAGGGGGAGAGACCCAGTACTTC
cdr3_aa: CASSLGKTGGETQYF

d_call: -
j_call: TRBJ2-3
v_call: TRBV4-1
clone_size: few
cdr3_nt: TGCGCCAGCAGCTCCGAGGACAGTTCAGATACGCAGTATTTT
cdr3_aa: CASSSEDSSDTQYF

d_call: -
j_call: TRBJ1-5
v_call: TRBV4-3
clone_size: few
cdr3_nt: TGCGCCAGCAGCCAAGGCCGACATCGATTAAACCAGCCCCAGCATTTT
cdr3_aa: CASSQGRHRLNQPQHF

d_call: -
j_call: TRBJ1-4
v_call: TRBV7-2
clone_size: few
cdr3_nt: TGTGCCAGCAGCTTAAGTGGGTGGGGGGGTAATGAAAAACTGTTTTTT
cdr3_aa: CASSLSGWGGNEKLFF

d_call: -
j_call: TRBJ1-1
v_call: TRBV4-3
clone_size: many
cdr3_nt: TGCGCCAGCAGCCAAGGGAACGACCGGAGGAACACTGAAGCTTTCTTT
cdr3_aa: CASSQGNDRRNTEAFF

d_call: -
j_call: TRBJ1-5
v_call: TRBV28
clone_size: -
cdr3_nt: TGTGCCAGCACCCCCGTTGGCGATAGCAATCAGCCCCAGCATTTT
cdr3_aa: CASTPVGDSNQPQHF

d_call: TRBD1
j_call: TRBJ2-1
v_call: TRBV12-3/TRBV12-4
clone_size: -
cdr3_nt: TGTGCCAGCAGTAAAACAGGGGCCTATTACAATGAGCAGTTCTTC
cdr3_aa: CASSKTGAYYNEQFF

d_call: -
j_call: TRBJ1-5
v_call: TRBV29-1
clone_size: few
cdr3_nt: TGCAGCGTTAAGACATTTAGCAATCAGCCCCAGCATTTT
cdr3_aa: CSVKTFSNQPQHF

d_call: -
j_call: TRBJ2-7
v_call: TRBV5-5
clone_size: -
cdr3_nt: TGTGCCAGCAGCTCTTACGAGTACGAGCAGTACTTC
cdr3_aa: CASSSYEYEQYF

d_call: -
j_call: TRBJ2-7
v_call: TRBV11-1
clone_size: -
cdr3_nt: TGTGCCAGCAGCTTTAGCGATTACGAGCAGTACTTC
cdr3_aa: CASSFSDYEQYF

d_call: -
j_call: TRBJ1-2
v_call: TRBV4-1
clone_size: few
cdr3_nt: TGCGCCAGCAGCCAAGATACCGGGTTTGGCTACACCTTC
cdr3_aa: CASSQDTGFGYTF

d_call: -
j_call: TRBJ1-2
v_call: TRBV12-5
clone_size: -
cdr3_nt: TGTGCTAGTGGGCCGGGAGGAATTAACTATGGCTACACCTTC
cdr3_aa: CASGPGGINYGYTF

d_call: TRBD1
j_call: TRBJ2-3
v_call: TRBV7-2
clone_size: few
cdr3_nt: TGTGCCAGCAGCTTCCCAACAGGGGGACCAGATACGCAGTATTTT
cdr3_aa: CASSFPTGGPDTQYF

d_call: TRBD1
j_call: TRBJ1-2
v_call: TRBV10-3
clone_size: few
cdr3_nt: TGTGCCATCACTCAGCTTCCAGGGGGCTTTGACTATGGCTACACCTTC
cdr3_aa: CAITQLPGGFDYGYTF

d_call: -
j_call: TRBJ2-5
v_call: TRBV12-3/TRBV12-4
clone_size: -
cdr3_nt: TGTGCCAGCAGTTTTGCAGAGGAGGAGACCCAGTACTTC
cdr3_aa: CASSFAEEETQYF

d_call: TRBD2
j_call: TRBJ2-7
v_call: TRBV6-1
clone_size: -
cdr3_nt: TGTGCCAGCAGCCGCCAGGGACTAGCGGGGGGCTGGTACGAGCAGTACTTC
cdr3_aa: CASSRQGLAGGWYEQYF

d_call: -
j_call: TRBJ1-1
v_call: TRBV19
clone_size: -
cdr3_nt: TGTGCCAGTAGTATGGTTTTCGGGATCCCCCCGGGCACTGAAGCTTTCTTT
cdr3_aa: CASSMVFGIPPGTEAFF

d_call: TRBD1
j_call: TRBJ1-6
v_call: TRBV4-3
clone_size: -
cdr3_nt: TGCGCCAGCAGCCAAGACCGAACCCAATGGACAGGGGGTTCACCCCTCCACTTT
cdr3_aa: CASSQDRTQWTGGSPLHF

d_call: TRBD1
j_call: TRBJ1-2
v_call: TRBV7-9
clone_size: few
cdr3_nt: TGTGCCAGCAGCGACCGGGACAGGGTCTATGGCTACACCTTC
cdr3_aa: CASSDRDRVYGYTF

d_call: -
j_call: TRBJ1-1
v_call: TRBV25-1
clone_size: few
cdr3_nt: TGTGCCAGCAGTGAAGGATGGCGGGGCTTAACTGAAGCTTTCTTT
cdr3_aa: CASSEGWRGLTEAFF

d_call: TRBD2
j_call: TRBJ2-1
v_call: TRBV5-6
clone_size: -
cdr3_nt: TGTGCCAGCAGGCTAACTAGCGGGTCCGTGATTGAGCAGTTCTTC
cdr3_aa: CASRLTSGSVIEQFF

d_call: -
j_call: TRBJ1-1
v_call: TRBV12-3/TRBV12-4
clone_size: few
cdr3_nt: TGTGCCAGCAGTTTCACCCATCCGAACACTGAAGCTTTCTTT
cdr3_aa: CASSFTHPNTEAFF

d_call: TRBD1
j_call: TRBJ1-1
v_call: TRBV6-1
clone_size: once
cdr3_nt: TGTACCAGCAGTCCTACCGGGACAGTATCGACTGAAGCTTTCTTT
cdr3_aa: CTSSPTGTVSTEAFF

d_call: TRBD1
j_call: TRBJ1-2
v_call: TRBV7-2
clone_size: few
cdr3_nt: TGTGCCAGCAGCTACACCCGGGACAGCTACTATGGCTACACCTTC
cdr3_aa: CASSYTRDSYYGYTF

d_call: TRBD2
j_call: TRBJ2-1
v_call: TRBV29-1
clone_size: -
cdr3_nt: TGCAGCGTTGCCCCATTAGCGGGGGGGCTCGGTGAGCAGTTCTTC
cdr3_aa: CSVAPLAGGLGEQFF

d_call: -
j_call: TRBJ2-1
v_call: TRBV5-1
clone_size: -
cdr3_nt: TGCGCCAGCAGCATCACCCCAACGGGGAGCTCCTACAATGAGCAGTTCTTC
cdr3_aa: CASSITPTGSSYNEQFF

d_call: TRBD1
j_call: TRBJ1-5
v_call: TRBV4-1
clone_size: -
cdr3_nt: TGCGCCAGCACCAGGACAGGGGATAGCAATCAGCCCCAGCATTTT
cdr3_aa: CASTRTGDSNQPQHF

d_call: -
j_call: TRBJ1-6
v_call: TRBV4-3
clone_size: few
cdr3_nt: TGCGCCAGCAGCCAAGATGAGGGTGCTAATTCACCCCTCCACTTT
cdr3_aa: CASSQDEGANSPLHF

d_call: -
j_call: TRBJ2-5
v_call: TRBV20-1
clone_size: -
cdr3_nt: TGCTGTGCTCCTTTCGGGGGTCTAGGGGAGACCCAGTACTTC
cdr3_aa: CCAPFGGLGETQYF

d_call: -
j_call: TRBJ2-5
v_call: TRBV20-1
clone_size: few
cdr3_nt: TGCAGTGCTAGATTACCGGGACATCAAGAGACCCAGTACTTC
cdr3_aa: CSARLPGHQETQYF

d_call: TRBD1
j_call: TRBJ2-3
v_call: TRBV24-1
clone_size: few
cdr3_nt: TGTGCCACCAGTGGTAACAGGGGGCTGGATCGTCGTGATACGCAGTATTTT
cdr3_aa: CATSGNRGLDRRDTQYF

d_call: -
j_call: TRBJ2-1
v_call: TRBV6-2/TRBV6-3
clone_size: few
cdr3_nt: TGTGCCAGCAGTTACTCGATTGGGGTTGGCTACAATGAGCAGTTCTTC
cdr3_aa: CASSYSIGVGYNEQFF

d_call: -
j_call: TRBJ2-1
v_call: TRBV4-3
clone_size: -
cdr3_nt: TGCGCCAGCAGCCAAGACTTTTCCCCCCTCAATGAGCAGTTCTTC
cdr3_aa: CASSQDFSPLNEQFF

d_call: TRBD2
j_call: TRBJ2-3
v_call: TRBV24-1
clone_size: few
cdr3_nt: TGTGCCACCAGTGTGTCGGGGGGAACAGATACGCAGTATTTT
cdr3_aa: CATSVSGGTDTQYF